This T cell receptor beta chain was recovered during a study of CD8 T cells in Susac syndrome. Random hexamers were used to reverse transcribe the RNA input (roughly 0.5 to 1 ug). TCRdb re-derived calls from the immunoSEQ multiplex PCR reads in MiXCR, one entry per CDR3 protein. The sample records over 150,000 distinct CDR3 sequences, 95% to 97% being singletons. This CDR3 is built from 15 residues. The sequencing sample was made of CD4+ T cells from PBMCs. The genes are TRBV1 and TRBJ2-5. TRBV1 is deemed a pseudogene. The clonotype was recovered from a human donor with Susac syndrome. The CDR3 bases are TGCACCAGCAGCCAACCTCTAGATCACCAAGAGACCCAGTACTTC. This codes for CTSSQPLDHQETQYF.